The 28 T cell receptor beta chains given below trace back to one sample, sequenced in a study of early T cells in non-severe SARS-CoV-2 infection. MiXCR, applied by TCRdb to the 5' RACE reads, yields one record per CDR3 protein. The repertoire holds tens of thousands of distinct CDR3 sequences, with under 15% as singletons. Sequencing used whole blood. These receptors all stem from an adult who was a healthcare worker with PCR-confirmed SARS-CoV-2 infection or an uninfected control (not recorded which).

V is TRBV20-1 and J is TRBJ1-5; D remains unclear. Trimming removed 0 bases at V and 4 bases at J, with 13 bases between. Germline values: CDR1 DFQATT, CDR2 SNEGSKA (reference sequence). The CDR3 totals 15 residues. The CDR3 DNA reads as TGCAGTGCTAGAGATAGGACGGCATCTAATCAGCCCCAGCATTTT. This codes for CSARDRTASNQPQHF.

This clonotype was seen at least ten times. The genes are TRBV7-7 and TRBJ2-1; D may be TRBD1 or TRBD2 (6 bases each). The V gene lost 1 base and the J gene lost 0 bases, with 10 bases spanning the gap. Germline V gene sequence: CDR1 SSHAT, CDR2 FNYEAQ (reference sequence). CDR3 length equals 16 residues. CDR3: CASSLGGASSYNEQFF. The CDR3 DNA reads as TGTGCCAGCAGCTTAGGGGGGGCTAGCTCCTACAATGAGCAGTTCTTC.

This clonotype was seen a handful of times. The chain carries TRBV27 and TRBJ2-1; 11 positions agree with TRBD2. V dropped 5 bases and J dropped 4; count of bases not matched to a gene: 7. CDR3 length: 16 residues. In germline, CDR1 is MNHEY, CDR2 SMNVEV (reference sequence). The CDR3 DNA follows: TGTGCCAGCAGTGCCTACCTAGCGGGAGGATACAATGAGCAGTTCTTC. Amino acid sequence: CASSAYLAGGYNEQFF.

This clonotype was picked up many times. The V and J genes are TRBV30 and TRBJ2-1; TRBD2 matches 13 bases. V shed 7 bases, J shed 4 bases, and the junction held 4 bases outside the gene matches. The CDR3 extends over 14 amino acids. Germline lookup yields CDR1 GTSNPN and CDR2 SVGIG (reference sequence). DNA for the CDR3: TGTGCCTATACTAGCGGGAGGGGTTACAATGAGCAGTTCTTC. Its translation: CAYTSGRGYNEQFF.

This clonotype was counted a single time. This chain uses TRBV20-1 with TRBJ2-3; D remains ambiguous. CDR1 DFQATT and CDR2 SNEGSKA come from the germline V gene (reference sequence). This CDR3 has 13 residues. This CDR3 reads CSTPGGSTDTQYF. The CDR3 coding sequence is TGCAGCACCCCGGGCGGTTCCACAGATACGCAGTATTTT.

This clonotype was seen at least ten times. The chain is built from TRBV5-1 and TRBJ2-5; a weak D match, TRBD2 (6 bases). CDR3 size: 17 residues. The germline CDR1 and CDR2 sequences are SGHRS and YFSETQ. Trimming left V 0 bases short and J 0 bases short, with 15 bases between. The CDR3: CASSLGASARYQETQYF. CDR3 in DNA: TGCGCCAGCAGCTTGGGCGCTAGCGCAAGGTACCAAGAGACCCAGTACTTC.

This clonotype has ten or more counts. The chain links TRBV3-1 to TRBJ2-5; the D gene is possibly TRBD1 (6 bases). The CDR3 consists of 17 residues. CDR1 LGHDT and CDR2 YNNKEL come from the germline V gene (reference sequence). Trimming stripped 3 bases from V and 0 bases from J, with 17 bases between. The DNA for the CDR3 is TGTGCCAGCAGCCACCGTGGAAGGACAGCTTACCAAGAGACCCAGTACTTC. It translates to CASSHRGRTAYQETQYF.

The V and J genes are TRBV12-3 or TRBV12-4 and TRBJ1-3; D not resolved. V was clipped by 6 bases and J by 4 bases, with 10 bases between them. The CDR3 is 13 amino acids. CDR3 DNA: TGTGCCAGCAGGACTAAGGAAGGAAACACCATATATTTT. This codes for CASRTKEGNTIYF.

This clonotype occurred many times. This chain joins TRBV10-2 and TRBJ2-7; a possible D gene is TRBD2 (6 bases). V was cut by 7 bases and J by 2 bases, with 24 bases left in between. Looked up from germline, CDR1 is WSHSY and CDR2 is SAAADI. CDR3 length: 17 residues. The CDR3, as DNA: TGCGCCAGCAAAGGGGCAGGTAACGGGAGACCACCCTACGAGCAGTACTTC. Translated, it gives CASKGAGNGRPPYEQYF.

This clonotype was seen only a few times. The chain is built from TRBV20-1 and TRBJ2-3, with 8 bases fitting TRBD2. Unmatched junction bases numbered 7, after V lost 0 bases and J lost 2 bases. The CDR3 length is 16 residues. In germline, CDR1 is DFQATT, CDR2 SNEGSKA (reference sequence). This CDR3 reads CSARDSSGSFTDTQYF. CDR3 DNA sequence: TGCAGTGCTAGAGATTCAAGCGGGAGTTTCACAGATACGCAGTATTTT.

This clonotype occurred many times. The rearrangement links TRBV18 to TRBJ1-1; D is ambiguous. The CDR3 spans 14 residues. The germline gives CDR1 KGHSH, CDR2 LQKENI. V was shortened by 3 bases and J by 7 bases, with 15 bases between the two germline ends. CDR3 in amino acids: CASSPSASYLEAFF. The CDR3 nucleotides are TGTGCCAGCTCACCTTCAGCCAGCTACCTTGAAGCTTTCTTT. Full variable domain (missing parts from reference TRBV18 and TRBJ1-1): NAGVMQNPRHLVRRRGQEARLRCSPMKGHSHVYWYRQLPEEGLKFMVYLQKENIIDESGMPKERFSAEFPKEGPSILRIQQVVRGDSAAYFCASSPSASYLEAFFGQGTRLTVV.

A few counts support this clonotype. This chain uses TRBV7-9 with TRBJ1-1; TRBD1 agrees at 7 bases. The germline gives CDR1 SEHNR, CDR2 FQNEAQ (reference sequence). This CDR3 is built from 14 residues. Germline trimming cut 5 bases from V and 5 bases from J; bases unmatched to any gene: 8. CDR3 residues: CASSNRGMGTEAFF. CDR3 DNA sequence: TGTGCCAGCAGCAACAGGGGAATGGGAACTGAAGCTTTCTTT.

This clonotype was seen a handful of times. The J gene is TRBJ2-1, the V gene TRBV15, with 9 bases identical to TRBD2. The germline V gene encodes CDR1 LNHNV and CDR2 YYDKDF (reference sequence). This CDR3 is 16 amino acids long. With 3 bases clipped from V and 7 bases from J, the junction kept 10 bases outside the gene matches. This chain's CDR3 is CATSRGLAGAGNEQFF. The CDR3, as DNA: TGTGCCACCAGCAGGGGGTTAGCGGGAGCTGGGAATGAGCAGTTCTTC.

This clonotype has more than one count but fewer than ten. The V gene is TRBV5-1, the J gene TRBJ2-7, with 9 bases fitting TRBD2. Germline CDR1 and CDR2: SGHRS and YFSETQ. V lost 2 bases and J lost 3; bases outside the gene matches: 6. CDR3 size: 15 residues. The CDR3 region has the DNA TGCGCCAGCAGCTTTTCGACTAGCGGAAACTACGAGCAGTACTTC. Its translation: CASSFSTSGNYEQYF.

This clonotype appeared a few times. The chain couples TRBV29-1 to TRBJ1-1; 10 bases map to TRBD1. Germline loops: CDR1 SQVTM, CDR2 ANQGSEA. The CDR3 consists of 15 residues. V lost 5 bases to trimming and J lost 3 bases; unmatched junction nucleotides: 9. CDR3 in DNA: TGCAGCGTTCTTCCGCGACAGGGGGCAGACACTGAAGCTTTCTTT. Translated, it gives CSVLPRQGADTEAFF.

This clonotype was counted many times. The chain couples TRBV7-6 to TRBJ2-1, with TRBD2 matching over 12 bases. The germline gives CDR1 SGHVS, CDR2 FNYEAQ. Trimming took 2 bases from V and 5 from J; bases not matched to a gene: 10. This CDR3 spans 18 amino acids. CDR3 amino acids: CASSLPLAGGTMDNEQFF. As DNA, the CDR3 is TGTGCCAGCAGCTTACCGCTAGCGGGAGGGACAATGGACAATGAGCAGTTCTTC.

This clonotype was counted ten times or more. V is TRBV20-1 and J is TRBJ2-3; D is unresolved. Trimming left V 3 bases short and J 6 bases short, with 16 bases between. The CDR3 consists of 14 residues. CDR1 is DFQATT, CDR2 SNEGSKA, per germline (reference sequence). CDR3 DNA: TGCAGTGCTAGCCCTCCTTGGTTGGGCGATACGCAGTATTTT. This encodes CSASPPWLGDTQYF.

A remark on this clonotype: One end of the junction varies from germline; a read error may be responsible. J is TRBJ1-1 and V is TRBV28; the D gene is possibly TRBD1 (5 bases). The CDR3 loop spans 13 amino acids. The germline V gene has CDR1 MDHEN and CDR2 SYDVKM. CDR3 sequence reads: CASSLGLEAEVFF. The DNA of the CDR3 is TGTGCCAGCAGTTTGGGACTCGAAGCTGAAGTTTTCTTT.

This clonotype was counted between two and nine times. J is TRBJ1-2 and V is TRBV5-6, with TRBD1 matching 9 bases. This CDR3 has 18 residues. Germline V CDR1 and CDR2: SGHDT, YYEEEE. V lost 0 bases to trimming and J lost 1 base; unmatched junction nucleotides: 10. This CDR3 is CASSLGPDDRGYNYGYTF. The CDR3 DNA is TGTGCCAGCAGCTTGGGGCCCGACGACAGGGGGTATAACTATGGCTACACCTTC.

This clonotype occurred many times. The CDR3 is CASSPRANVLTF. CDR3 sequence (DNA): TGTGCCAGTAGTCCCCGGGCCAACGTCCTGACTTTC. The chain uses TRBV19 and TRBJ2-6; D unresolved. The V end lost 5 bases, the J end lost 5 bases, and 4 bases lay between the germline ends. Germline loops: CDR1 LNHDA, CDR2 SQIVND (reference sequence). The CDR3 length is 12 residues.

The sample holds many counts of this clonotype. This rearrangement joins TRBV27 to TRBJ2-2; D perhaps matches TRBD2 (6 bases). This CDR3 spans 15 amino acids. Germline V gene data show CDR1 as MNHEY and CDR2 as SMNVEV (reference sequence). Trimming took off 1 base at V and 5 bases at J, with 11 bases between the two ends. The CDR3 DNA follows: TGTGCCAGCAGTTTATACTTCGGAGGGACCGGGGAGCTGTTTTTT. Translated, it gives CASSLYFGGTGELFF.

The chain employs TRBV21-1 and TRBJ2-7; whether TRBD1, the table's D call, matches the DNA was not checked. TRBV21-1 is deemed a pseudogene. The CDR3 covers 15 residues. The CDR3 loop is CASSPGPDGSYEQYF. Written as DNA, the CDR3 is TGTGCCAGCAGCCCCGGGCCGGACGGCTCCTACGAGCAGTACTTC.

This clonotype occurred many times. V and J are TRBV7-6 and TRBJ1-3, with 7 bases identical to TRBD1. With V trimmed by 4 bases and J by 0 bases, 6 bases remained unmatched. From germline, CDR1 is SGHVS and CDR2 FNYEAQ. This CDR3 has 16 residues. The CDR3 sequence: CASSSNTGVSGNTIYF. The CDR3 bases are TGTGCCAGCAGCTCCAACACAGGGGTCTCTGGAAACACCATATATTTT.

Ten or more counts support this clonotype. The genes are TRBV7-6 and TRBJ2-1; 9 nucleotides align to TRBD2. This CDR3 is built from 18 residues. The trim removed 3 bases at V and 0 bases at J, leaving 9 bases unmatched. The germline gives CDR1 SGHVS, CDR2 FNYEAQ. In nucleotides, the CDR3 is TGTGCCAGCAGCTTGGGCGGGAGGGCCGAAAGCTCCTACAATGAGCAGTTCTTC. The encoded protein is CASSLGGRAESSYNEQFF.

This clonotype turned up a few times. The rearrangement joins TRBV3-1 to TRBJ2-7, with 8 bases aligning to TRBD2. Germline-derived CDR1 and CDR2 are LGHDT and YNNKEL (reference sequence). J lost 9 bases, V lost 2 bases, and 9 bases had no gene match. The CDR3 is made up of 14 amino acids. CDR3 sequence (DNA): TGTGCCAGCAGCCAAAGCGGGAGTCGATATAGGCAGTACTTC. Translating gives CASSQSGSRYRQYF.

This clonotype occurred many times. The V and J genes are TRBV7-7 and TRBJ2-2, with D perhaps matching TRBD1 (5 bases). The V gene's germline CDR1 is SSHAT and CDR2 FNYEAQ (reference sequence). The CDR3 runs to 14 residues. V lost 1 base, J lost 5 bases, and 8 bases lay in between. CDR3 sequence: CASSLEAGTGELFF. The CDR3 DNA follows: TGTGCCAGCAGCTTAGAGGCAGGGACCGGGGAGCTGTTTTTT. Filled out from reference TRBV7-7 and TRBJ2-2, the complete variable domain reads GAGVSQSPRYKVTKRGQDVTLRCDPISSHATLYWYQQALGQGPEFLTYFNYEAQPDKSGLPSDRFSAERPEGSISTLTIQRTEQRDSAMYRCASSLEAGTGELFFGEGSRLTVL.

This clonotype was observed a few times. The gene calls are TRBV20-1 and TRBJ1-6, with a tentative D call TRBD1 (5 bases). In germline, CDR1 is DFQATT, CDR2 SNEGSKA (reference sequence). V lost 1 base, J lost 4 bases, and 17 bases lay in between. This CDR3 has 17 amino acids. The chain's CDR3 is CSARGPSPTVYNSPLHF. CDR3 sequence (DNA): TGCAGTGCTAGAGGCCCCAGCCCGACAGTTTATAATTCACCCCTCCACTTT.

This clonotype was seen a handful of times. The V and J genes are TRBV11-2 and TRBJ1-2, with a possible D match to TRBD1 (6 bases). V was clipped by 3 bases and J by 2 bases, with 13 bases between them. The V gene's germline CDR1 is SGHAT and CDR2 FQNNGV. The CDR3 totals 15 residues. CDR3 sequence: CASSLLQGWNYGYTF. CDR3 nucleotides: TGTGCCAGCAGCTTGCTACAGGGCTGGAACTATGGCTACACCTTC.